This T cell receptor (beta chain) derives from a study of T cells after yellow fever vaccination. Only one count was recorded for this clonotype. Germline lookup yields CDR1 LNHDA and CDR2 SQIVND (reference sequence). The V end was cut by 3 bases, the J end by 2 bases, with 6 bases between. The CDR3 sequence is 13 residues long. TCRdb reprocessed the 5' RACE reads with MiXCR, giving one entry per CDR3 protein. The sample lists some 600,000 distinct CDR3 sequences, about 15% occurring once. Sequencing was performed on PBMCs, taken roughly 5 days after the first yellow fever vaccination. The chain recombines TRBV19 with TRBJ2-3; D is unclear. The TCR comes from a man aged 18 to 30 who received the YFV17D yellow fever vaccine. This CDR3 is CASSIVPTDTQYF. The CDR3 bases are TGTGCCAGTAGTATCGTGCCCACAGATACGCAGTATTTT.